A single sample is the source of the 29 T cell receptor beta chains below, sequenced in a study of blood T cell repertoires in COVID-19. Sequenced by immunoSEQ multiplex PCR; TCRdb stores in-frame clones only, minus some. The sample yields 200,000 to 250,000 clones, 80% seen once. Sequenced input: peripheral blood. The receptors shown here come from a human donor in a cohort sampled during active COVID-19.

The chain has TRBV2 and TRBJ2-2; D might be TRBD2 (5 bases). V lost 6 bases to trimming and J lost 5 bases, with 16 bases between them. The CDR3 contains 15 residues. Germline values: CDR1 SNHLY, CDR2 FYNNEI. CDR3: CASRLGVERTGELFF. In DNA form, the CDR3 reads TGTGCCAGCAGGCTGGGAGTGGAGCGGACCGGGGAGCTGTTTTTT.

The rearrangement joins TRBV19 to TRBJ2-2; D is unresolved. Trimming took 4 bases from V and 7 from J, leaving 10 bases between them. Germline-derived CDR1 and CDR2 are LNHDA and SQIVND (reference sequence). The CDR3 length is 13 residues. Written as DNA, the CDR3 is TGTGCCAGTAGTACCTCCGGCGGCGGGGAGCTGTTTTTT. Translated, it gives CASSTSGGGELFF.

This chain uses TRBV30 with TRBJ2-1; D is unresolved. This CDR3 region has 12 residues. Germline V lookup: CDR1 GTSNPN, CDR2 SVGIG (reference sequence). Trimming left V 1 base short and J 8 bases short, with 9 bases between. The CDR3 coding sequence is TGTGCCTGGAGTGACCGGAGCCATGAGCAGTTCTTC. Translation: CAWSDRSHEQFF.

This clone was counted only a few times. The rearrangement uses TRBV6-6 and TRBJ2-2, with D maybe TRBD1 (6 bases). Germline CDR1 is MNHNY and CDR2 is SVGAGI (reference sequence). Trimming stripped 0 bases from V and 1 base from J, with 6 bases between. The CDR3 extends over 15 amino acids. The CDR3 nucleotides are TGTGCCAGCAGTTACTCCAGGGGGAACACCGGGGAGCTGTTTTTT. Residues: CASSYSRGNTGELFF.

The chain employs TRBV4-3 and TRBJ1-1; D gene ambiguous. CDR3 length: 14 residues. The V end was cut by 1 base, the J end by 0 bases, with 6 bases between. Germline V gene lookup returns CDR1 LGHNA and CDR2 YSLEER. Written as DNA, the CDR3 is TGCGCCAGCAGCCAAGCAAACTTGAACACTGAAGCTTTCTTT. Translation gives CASSQANLNTEAFF.

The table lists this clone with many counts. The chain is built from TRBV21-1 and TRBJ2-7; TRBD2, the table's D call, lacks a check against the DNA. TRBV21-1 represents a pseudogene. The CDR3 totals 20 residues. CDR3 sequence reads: CASSKIGKRGALTFSYEQYF. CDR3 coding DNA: TGTGCCAGCAGCAAAATAGGGAAGCGGGGAGCTTTAACCTTCTCCTACGAGCAGTACTTC.

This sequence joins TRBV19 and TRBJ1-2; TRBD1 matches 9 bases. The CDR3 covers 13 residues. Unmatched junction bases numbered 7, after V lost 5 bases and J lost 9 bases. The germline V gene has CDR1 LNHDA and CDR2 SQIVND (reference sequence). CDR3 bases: TGTGCCAGTAGTTCCCGGGACAGGGAAAGCTACACCTTC. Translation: CASSSRDRESYTF.

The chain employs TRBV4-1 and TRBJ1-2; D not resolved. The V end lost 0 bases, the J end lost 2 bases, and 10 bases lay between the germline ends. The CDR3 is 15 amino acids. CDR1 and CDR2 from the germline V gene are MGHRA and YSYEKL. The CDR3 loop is CASSQDFDGNYGYTF. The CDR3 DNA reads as TGCGCCAGCAGCCAAGATTTCGACGGGAACTATGGCTACACCTTC.

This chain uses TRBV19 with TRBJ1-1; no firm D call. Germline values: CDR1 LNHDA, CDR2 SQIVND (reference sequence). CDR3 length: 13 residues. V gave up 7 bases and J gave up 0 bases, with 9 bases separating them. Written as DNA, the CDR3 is TGTGCCAGTATGGGCCTGATGAACACTGAAGCTTTCTTT. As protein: CASMGLMNTEAFF.

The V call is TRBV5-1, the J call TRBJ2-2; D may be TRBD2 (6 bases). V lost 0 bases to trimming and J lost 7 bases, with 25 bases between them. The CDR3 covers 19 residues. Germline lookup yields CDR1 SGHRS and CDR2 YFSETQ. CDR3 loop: CASSLAGSGRRLRGGELFF. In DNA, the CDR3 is TGCGCCAGCAGCTTGGCCGGGAGCGGGCGCAGATTAAGGGGCGGGGAGCTGTTTTTT.

The CDR3 loop is CASSPRLGAADSNQPQHF. The CDR3 DNA follows: TGTGCCAGTAGCCCTCGGTTGGGGGCAGCCGATAGCAATCAGCCCCAGCATTTT. V gene TRBV19 combines with J gene TRBJ1-5; D might be TRBD1 (6 bases). Germline CDR1 and CDR2: LNHDA and SQIVND (reference sequence). This CDR3 region has 18 residues. Trimming shortened V by 6 bases and J by 0 bases, and 21 bases separated the two germline ends.

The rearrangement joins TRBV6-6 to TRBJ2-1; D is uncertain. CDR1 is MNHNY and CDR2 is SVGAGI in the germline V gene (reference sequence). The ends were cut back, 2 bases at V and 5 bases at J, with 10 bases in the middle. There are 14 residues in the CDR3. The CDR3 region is CASSYQVPDNEQFF. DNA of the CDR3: TGTGCCAGCAGTTACCAGGTACCGGACAATGAGCAGTTCTTC.

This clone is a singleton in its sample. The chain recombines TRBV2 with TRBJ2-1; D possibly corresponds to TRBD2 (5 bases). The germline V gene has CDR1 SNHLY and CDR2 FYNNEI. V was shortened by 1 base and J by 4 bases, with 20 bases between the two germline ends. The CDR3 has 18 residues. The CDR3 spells CASSEEFPEGNLYNEQFF. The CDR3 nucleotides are TGTGCCAGCAGTGAAGAGTTCCCTGAGGGAAACTTATACAATGAGCAGTTCTTC. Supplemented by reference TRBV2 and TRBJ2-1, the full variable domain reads EPEVTQTPSHQVTQMGQEVILRCVPISNHLYFYWYRQILGQKVEFLVSFYNNEISEKSEIFDDQFSVERPDGSNFTLKIRSTKLEDSAMYFCASSEEFPEGNLYNEQFFGPGTRLTVL.

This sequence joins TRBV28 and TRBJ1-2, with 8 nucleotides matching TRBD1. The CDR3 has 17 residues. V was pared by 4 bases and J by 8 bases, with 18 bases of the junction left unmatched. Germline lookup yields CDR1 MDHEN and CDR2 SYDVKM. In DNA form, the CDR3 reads TGTGCCAGCAGTTCAATATACCAAATAGGACAGGGAAGCGGCTACACCTTC. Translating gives CASSSIYQIGQGSGYTF.

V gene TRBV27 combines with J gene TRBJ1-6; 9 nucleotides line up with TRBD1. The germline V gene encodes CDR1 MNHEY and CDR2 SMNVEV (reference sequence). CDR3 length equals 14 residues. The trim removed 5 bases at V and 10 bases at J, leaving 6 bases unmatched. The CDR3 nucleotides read TGTGCCAGCAGTCCGCCGGGACAGGGATCACCCCTCCACTTT. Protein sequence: CASSPPGQGSPLHF.

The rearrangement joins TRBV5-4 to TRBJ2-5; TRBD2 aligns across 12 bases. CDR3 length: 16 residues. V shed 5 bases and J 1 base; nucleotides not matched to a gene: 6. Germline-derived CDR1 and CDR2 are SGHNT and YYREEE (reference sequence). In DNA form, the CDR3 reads TGTGCCAGCAGTCTAGCGGGAGGGCTTGGCCAAGAGACCCAGTACTTC. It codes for CASSLAGGLGQETQYF.

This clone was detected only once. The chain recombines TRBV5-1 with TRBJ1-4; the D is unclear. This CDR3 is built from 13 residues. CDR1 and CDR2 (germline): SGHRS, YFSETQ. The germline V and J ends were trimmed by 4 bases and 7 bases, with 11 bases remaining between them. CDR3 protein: CASSPGMGEKLFF. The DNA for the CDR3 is TGCGCCAGCAGCCCGGGAATGGGTGAAAAACTGTTTTTT.

CDR3 sequence: CASSLRQENTEAFF. The CDR3 DNA follows: TGCGCCAGCAGCTTAAGACAGGAGAACACTGAAGCTTTCTTT. This chain connects TRBV5-1 to TRBJ1-1; possibly TRBD1 for D (6 bases). CDR1 SGHRS and CDR2 YFSETQ come from the germline V gene. Trimming stripped 2 bases from V and 1 base from J, with 9 bases between. The CDR3 is made up of 14 amino acids.

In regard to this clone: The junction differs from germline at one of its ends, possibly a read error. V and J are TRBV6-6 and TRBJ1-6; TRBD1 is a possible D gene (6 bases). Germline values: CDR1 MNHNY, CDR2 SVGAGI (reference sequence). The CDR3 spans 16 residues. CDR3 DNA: TGTGCCAGCGTGCACACGACAGGTTTCTATGATTCACCCCTCCACTTT. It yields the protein CASVHTTGFYDSPLHF.

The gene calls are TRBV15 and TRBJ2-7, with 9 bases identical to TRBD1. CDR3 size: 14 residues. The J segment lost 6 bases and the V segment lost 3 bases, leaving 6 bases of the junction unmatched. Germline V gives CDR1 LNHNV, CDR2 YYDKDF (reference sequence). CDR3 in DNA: TGTGCCACCAGCAGGATAACAGGGGGCGTCGAGCAGTACTTC. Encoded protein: CATSRITGGVEQYF.

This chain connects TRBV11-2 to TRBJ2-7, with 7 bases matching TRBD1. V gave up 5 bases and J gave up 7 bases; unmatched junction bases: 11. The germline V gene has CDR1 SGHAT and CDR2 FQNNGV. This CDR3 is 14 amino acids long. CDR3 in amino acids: CASSPDRDWGEQYF. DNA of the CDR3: TGTGCCAGCAGCCCCGACAGGGATTGGGGGGAGCAGTACTTC.

Here the CDR3 reads CASSLTSGTPQHF. CDR3 in DNA: TGTGCCAGCAGTCTCACCTCCGGGACACCCCAGCATTTT. V is TRBV27 and J is TRBJ1-5; D possibly corresponds to TRBD1 (6 bases). CDR1 is MNHEY, CDR2 SMNVEV, per germline (reference sequence). This CDR3 comprises 13 residues. The V gene lost 5 bases and the J gene lost 10 bases, with 15 bases spanning the gap.

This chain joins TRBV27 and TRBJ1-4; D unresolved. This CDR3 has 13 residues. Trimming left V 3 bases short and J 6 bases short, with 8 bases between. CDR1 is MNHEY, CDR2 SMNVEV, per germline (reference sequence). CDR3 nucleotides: TGTGCCAGCAGTTTCGGGAGTTATGAAAAACTGTTTTTT. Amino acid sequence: CASSFGSYEKLFF. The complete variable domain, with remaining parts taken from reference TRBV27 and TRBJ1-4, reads EAQVTQNPRYLITVTGKKLTVTCSQNMNHEYMSWYRQDPGLGLRQIYYSMNVEVTDKGDVPEGYKVSRKEKRNFPLILESPSPNQTSLYFCASSFGSYEKLFFGSGTQLSVL.

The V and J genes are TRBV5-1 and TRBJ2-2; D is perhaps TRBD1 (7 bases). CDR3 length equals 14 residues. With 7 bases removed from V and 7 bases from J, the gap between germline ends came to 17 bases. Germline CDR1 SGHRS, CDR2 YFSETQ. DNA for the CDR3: TGCGCCAGCGGGACAGTCGGGCGGGACGGGGAGCTGTTTTTT. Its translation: CASGTVGRDGELFF. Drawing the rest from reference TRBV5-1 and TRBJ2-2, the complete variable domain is KAGVTQTPRYLIKTRGQQVTLSCSPISGHRSVSWYQQTPGQGLQFLFEYFSETQRNKGNFPGRFSGRQFSNSRSEMNVSTLELGDSALYLCASGTVGRDGELFFGEGSRLTVL.

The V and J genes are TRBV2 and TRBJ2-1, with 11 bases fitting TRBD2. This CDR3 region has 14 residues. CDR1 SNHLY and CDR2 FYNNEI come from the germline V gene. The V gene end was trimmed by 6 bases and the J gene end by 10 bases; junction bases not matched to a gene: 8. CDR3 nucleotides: TGTGCCAGCAGGGGGACTAGCGGAGGGAACGAGCAGTTCTTC. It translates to CASRGTSGGNEQFF.

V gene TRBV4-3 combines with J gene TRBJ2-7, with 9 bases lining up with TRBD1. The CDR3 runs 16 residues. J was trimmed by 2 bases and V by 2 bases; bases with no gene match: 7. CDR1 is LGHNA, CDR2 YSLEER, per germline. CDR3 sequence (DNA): TGCGCCAGCAGCCAATCGGGCGGGACAGGGACCTACGAGCAGTACTTC. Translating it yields CASSQSGGTGTYEQYF.

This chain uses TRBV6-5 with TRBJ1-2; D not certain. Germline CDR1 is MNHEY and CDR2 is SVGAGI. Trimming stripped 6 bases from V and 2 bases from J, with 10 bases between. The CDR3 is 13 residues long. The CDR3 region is CASSSTSNYGYTF. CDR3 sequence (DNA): TGTGCCAGCAGCTCGACATCGAACTATGGCTACACCTTC.

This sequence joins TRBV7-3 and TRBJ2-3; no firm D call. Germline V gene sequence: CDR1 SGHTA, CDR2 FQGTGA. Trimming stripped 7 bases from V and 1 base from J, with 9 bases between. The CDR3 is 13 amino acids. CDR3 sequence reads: CASNTAGTDTQYF. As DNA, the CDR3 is TGTGCCAGCAACACAGCCGGCACAGATACGCAGTATTTT.

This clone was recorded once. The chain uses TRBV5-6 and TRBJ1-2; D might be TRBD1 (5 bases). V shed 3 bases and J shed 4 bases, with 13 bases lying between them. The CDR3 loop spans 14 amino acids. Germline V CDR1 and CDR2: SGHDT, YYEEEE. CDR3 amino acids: CASSSRQGFYGYTF. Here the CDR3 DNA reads TGTGCCAGCAGCTCCCGGCAGGGATTCTATGGCTACACCTTC.